Described below is a single TCR beta chain sequence and its context. Other DNA sequences in this sample translate to the same CDR3. This entry comes from a study of shared clonotypes between healthy human individuals. Method: immunoSEQ multiplex PCR; TCRdb's copy keeps in-frame clones and lacks some. The sample contains some 2,400,000 clones, approximately 94% of which appear only once. Material for sequencing was naive CD4+ T cells sorted from blood. As for subset: CD45RA+ positively selected. The TCR sequence derives from a man aged 18 to 29 in good health.

This CDR3 is CASSPGTSKETQYF. CDR3 nucleotides: TGCGCCAGCAGCCCCGGGACTAGCAAAGAGACCCAGTACTTC. V usage is TRBV5-1 and J usage is TRBJ2-5; 9 bases agree with TRBD2. The CDR3 length is 14 residues. V shed 4 bases and J 3 bases; nucleotides not matched to a gene: 4. In germline, CDR1 is SGHRS, CDR2 YFSETQ.